Listed below are T cell receptor beta chains from one sample, sequenced in a study of blood T cell repertoires in COVID-19. Profiled with immunoSEQ multiplex PCR; TCRdb holds only in-frame clones, not every one. The table lists 65,000 to 85,000 clones, 80% to 90% of them singletons. Specimen: peripheral blood. The source of these receptors is a woman aged 55 to 70 with acute or convalescent COVID-19. The CDR3 runs from the conserved cysteine through the conserved F or W. A D gene is named only where the DNA matches it firmly. Expanded clones are given a class, and other clones once, few, many or no size at all.

>.|TRBJ2-2|.|TRBV7-9
TGTGCCAGCAGGGGAGGCCAGGGTCGGACCGGGGAGCTGTTTTTT
CASRGGQGRTGELFF
>.|TRBJ1-4|TRBD1|TRBV5-1
TGCGCCAGCAGCCGAAGGGACAGCGCAACTAATGAAAAACTGTTTTTT
CASSRRDSATNEKLFF
>.|TRBJ2-2|.|TRBV10-1
TGCGCCAGCAGTGGTGGGACTGCCACCGGGGAGCTGTTTTTT
CASSGGTATGELFF
>.|TRBJ2-1|TRBD1|TRBV5-4
TGTGCCAGCAGCTACCGGGACAGGGGGTGGAATGAGCAGTTCTTC
CASSYRDRGWNEQFF
>.|TRBJ2-5|.|TRBV7-9
TGTGCCAGCAGCTTAAGTTCAGGGTTTATAGTCCAAGAGACCCAGTACTTC
CASSLSSGFIVQETQYF
>.|TRBJ2-1|TRBD2|TRBV7-3
TGTGCCAGCAGCACTCTAGCGGGGGGCTTCAATGAGCAGTTCTTC
CASSTLAGGFNEQFF
>.|TRBJ1-1|TRBD1|TRBV2
TGTGCCAGCAGACAGGGGGTAAGGAACACTGAAGCTTTCTTT
CASRQGVRNTEAFF
>many|TRBJ1-3|TRBD1|TRBV5-1
TGCGCCAGCAGCTTGACAGGGGGTCCAAACACCATATATTTT
CASSLTGGPNTIYF
>.|TRBJ2-1|TRBD2|TRBV7-7
TGTGCCAGCAGCTTGTCGCTAGCGGGGGGGCTAAAGGGCTCCTACAATGAGCAGTTCTTC
CASSLSLAGGLKGSYNEQFF
>.|TRBJ1-5|TRBD1|TRBV6-1
TGTGCCAGCAGTGAAGGGACAGGGGACGATCAGCCCCAGCATTTT
CASSEGTGDDQPQHF
>few|TRBJ2-1|.|TRBV11-2
TGTGCCAGCAAGAAGGCGACAGTAGATCGGTTCTTC
CASKKATVDRFF
>few|TRBJ1-5|TRBD1|TRBV19
TGTGCCAGTAGTACGGGACAGGCGTACTCATATAGCAATCAGCCCCAGCATTTT
CASSTGQAYSYSNQPQHF
>.|TRBJ1-1|.|TRBV10-1
TGCGCCAGCAGTGAGAACGGGGACACTGAAGCTTTCTTT
CASSENGDTEAFF
>.|TRBJ1-1|TRBD1|TRBV6-2/TRBV6-3
TGTGCCAGCAGTGGTCGACAGGGTAACACTGAAGCTTTCTTT
CASSGRQGNTEAFF
>.|TRBJ1-2|.|TRBV4-1
TGCGCCAGCAGCCATCCCACGGCGGGACGGTATGGCTACACCTTC
CASSHPTAGRYGYTF
>.|TRBJ2-1|TRBD1|TRBV19
TGTGCCAGTAGCACCGGGGACAGGGCCGTTGGGAAGGGTTCCTACAATGAGCAGTTCTTC
CASSTGDRAVGKGSYNEQFF
>.|TRBJ1-1|.|TRBV20-1
TGCAGTGCAGGGGAAGTCGCTGAAGCTTTCTTT
CSAGEVAEAFF
>.|TRBJ2-4|.|TRBV28
TGTGCCAGCAGTTTTAACAGGCTAGCCAAAAACATTCAGTACTTC
CASSFNRLAKNIQYF
>.|TRBJ1-1|TRBD1|TRBV24-1
TGTGCCACCAGTGACCCCCGGACAGGTCTGAACACTGAAGCTTTCTTT
CATSDPRTGLNTEAFF
>many|TRBJ1-2|.|TRBV19
TGTGCCAGTAGTACAGGTCCGTTGTTGGCAGGGCTTTCCTATGGCTACACCTTC
CASSTGPLLAGLSYGYTF
>once|TRBJ2-7|TRBD1|TRBV5-1
TGCGCCAGCAGCCGGACAGGGGAAGCCTACGAGCAGTACTTC
CASSRTGEAYEQYF
>.|TRBJ1-1|.|TRBV10-3
TGTGCCATCATGAACACGCCGAACACTGAAGCTTTCTTT
CAIMNTPNTEAFF
>.|TRBJ2-5|.|TRBV10-3
TGTGCCATCAGTGAACGAGCGGGCCCCCAAGAGACCCAGTACTTC
CAISERAGPQETQYF
>.|TRBJ2-5|.|TRBV5-1
TGCGCCAGCAGCTTCACACCTACAGGGTCCAGTGAGACCCAGTACTTC
CASSFTPTGSSETQYF
>few|TRBJ1-2|.|TRBV12-5
TGTGTCGCTATGCGAAGGGGGTTCTATGGCTACACCTTC
CVAMRRGFYGYTF
>.|TRBJ2-1|TRBD1|TRBV11-2
TGTGCCAGCAGCTTAGGAGGGACAGGTAGCCCCCTTTACGATGAGCAGTTCTTC
CASSLGGTGSPLYDEQFF
>.|TRBJ1-2|TRBD1|TRBV4-3
TGCGCCAGCAGCCAAGATCAGGGACAGAGCTATGGCTACACCTTC
CASSQDQGQSYGYTF
>.|TRBJ2-7|TRBD1|TRBV5-1
TGCGCCAGCAGGCTGGGCGGACAGGGGCCCTACGAGCAGTACTTC
CASRLGGQGPYEQYF